The rows below give T cell receptor beta chains drawn from one sample of a study of cytomegalovirus exposure and HLA in healthy donors. Sequencing was performed with immunoSEQ multiplex PCR; in TCRdb, only in-frame clones are kept and a portion is missing. The table includes approximately 76,000 clones, 79% detected once. The sample consisted of PBMCs. The receptor set was obtained from a young man in good health and CMV-seronegative. CDR3s include the opening cysteine and the closing phenylalanine or tryptophan. The order of the fields is J gene, D gene, V gene, clone size, CDR3 protein, CDR3 DNA. D genes are given only for firm matches. Not all rows give a size; the values are once, few, many and, for expanded clones, a class.

TRBJ1-2,.,TRBV6-5,.,CASSYSEGSYGYTF,TGTGCCAGCAGTTACTCGGAGGGTAGCTATGGCTACACCTTC
TRBJ1-1,.,TRBV5-1,few,CASSLATANTEAFF,TGCGCCAGCAGCTTGGCGACAGCGAACACTGAAGCTTTCTTT
TRBJ2-3,.,TRBV5-4,.,CASSRDFGDTQYF,TGTGCCAGCAGCCGGGACTTCGGAGATACGCAGTATTTT
TRBJ2-2,.,TRBV2,.,CASRVDVAVNTGELFF,TGTGCCAGCAGGGTTGACGTAGCGGTCAACACCGGGGAGCTGTTTTTT
TRBJ2-2,.,TRBV30,.,CAWSVDGRAPLRHTGELFF,TGTGCCTGGAGTGTAGACGGGCGGGCCCCGCTACGCCACACCGGGGAGCTGTTTTTT
TRBJ2-7,.,TRBV4-3,.,CASSQRAGPTYEQYF,TGCGCCAGCAGCCAACGGGCAGGGCCAACCTACGAGCAGTACTTC
TRBJ2-2,.,TRBV11-2,.,CASSLTWGETGELFF,TGTGCCAGCAGCTTAACATGGGGAGAAACCGGGGAGCTGTTTTTT
TRBJ1-2,TRBD1,TRBV4-2,.,CASSQELGTGKADYGYTF,TGTGCCAGCAGCCAAGAACTCGGGACAGGGAAAGCGGACTATGGCTACACCTTC
TRBJ2-7,TRBD2,TRBV7-2,.,CASSLSTSGYEQYF,TGTGCCAGCAGCTTAAGTACTAGCGGCTACGAGCAGTACTTC
TRBJ2-6,.,TRBV19,.,CASRNRAGANVLTF,TGTGCCAGTAGAAACAGAGCTGGGGCCAACGTCCTGACTTTC
TRBJ1-5,.,TRBV28,.,CASSLGGSNQPQHF,TGTGCCAGCAGCCTAGGCGGGAGCAATCAGCCCCAGCATTTT
TRBJ2-1,TRBD1,TRBV18,.,CASSPTGVEQFF,TGTGCCAGCTCACCAACAGGGGTAGAGCAGTTCTTC
TRBJ2-1,.,TRBV5-4,.,CASSLAQGSYNEQFF,TGTGCCAGCAGCTTAGCACAGGGATCCTACAATGAGCAGTTCTTC
TRBJ1-2,.,TRBV6-1,.,CASSEAKTDGYTF,TGTGCCAGCAGTGAAGCTAAGACAGATGGCTACACCTTC
TRBJ1-1,TRBD1,TRBV5-1,.,CASSLGQENTEAFF,TGCGCCAGCAGCTTAGGACAGGAGAACACTGAAGCTTTCTTT
TRBJ2-7,.,TRBV5-4,.,CASSSRGGTEPYEQYF,TGTGCCAGCAGCTCCAGAGGAGGGACAGAGCCCTACGAGCAGTACTTC
TRBJ2-2,.,TRBV4-3,.,CASSQSDKTGELFF,TGCGCCAGCAGCCAATCGGACAAGACCGGGGAGCTGTTTTTT
TRBJ1-5,TRBD1,TRBV19,once,CASSIRTGGNSNQPQHF,TGTGCCAGTAGTATAAGGACAGGCGGAAATAGCAATCAGCCCCAGCATTTT
TRBJ2-1,.,TRBV18,.,CASSPRQTRSYNEQFF,TGTGCCAGCTCACCCCGACAGACCCGCTCCTACAATGAGCAGTTCTTC
TRBJ2-7,TRBD2,TRBV7-2,.,CASSFWLAGAHEQYF,TGTGCCAGCAGCTTTTGGTTAGCGGGGGCGCACGAGCAGTACTTC
TRBJ1-5,.,TRBV4-3,.,CASSQTVNQPQHF,TGCGCCAGCAGCCAGACAGTAAATCAGCCCCAGCATTTT
TRBJ2-3,.,TRBV28,.,CASSLPGPTDTQYF,TGTGCCAGCAGTTTACCGGGTCCCACAGATACGCAGTATTTT
TRBJ1-1,.,TRBV19,once,CASSQQGGNTEAFF,TGTGCCAGTAGTCAACAGGGTGGGAACACTGAAGCTTTCTTT
TRBJ1-1,TRBD1,TRBV7-9,.,CASSLLGRQGSYRETEAFF,TGTGCCAGCAGCCTATTGGGCCGACAGGGTTCTTATAGGGAGACTGAAGCTTTCTTT
TRBJ2-2,.,TRBV6-4,.,CASSDSYTGELFF,TGTGCCAGCAGTGACTCCTACACCGGGGAGCTGTTTTTT
TRBJ2-3,TRBD2,TRBV10-3,.,CAISDTAGGSTDTQYF,TGTGCCATCAGTGATACAGCGGGGGGCTCCACAGATACGCAGTATTTT
TRBJ2-2,.,TRBV28,.,CASSLAGNTGELFF,TGTGCCAGCAGTTTAGCAGGGAACACCGGGGAGCTGTTTTTT
TRBJ2-6,TRBD1,TRBV5-6,few,CASSLGDSISGANVLTF,TGTGCCAGCAGCTTGGGGGACAGCATATCTGGGGCCAACGTCCTGACTTTC
TRBJ2-5,TRBD2,TRBV7-2,.,CASSLAVLAGGVRETQYF,TGTGCCAGCAGCTTAGCGGTTTTAGCGGGGGGAGTACGGGAGACCCAGTACTTC
TRBJ1-5,.,TRBV28,.,CPSKGGNLLHQPQHF,TGTCCCAGCAAGGGCGGGAACCTACTTCATCAGCCCCAGCATTTT
TRBJ2-1,.,TRBV5-1,.,CASRIDSGRNNEQFF,TGCGCCAGCAGAATCGATTCGGGAAGGAACAATGAGCAGTTCTTC
TRBJ1-4,.,TRBV6-6,.,CASSPTGTNEKLFF,TGTGCCAGCAGCCCTACAGGGACCAACGAAAAACTGTTTTTT
TRBJ1-2,TRBD1,TRBV6-1,.,CASSGGQMIAGYTF,TGTGCCAGCAGTGGGGGACAGATGATTGCTGGCTACACCTTC
TRBJ1-1,TRBD1,TRBV18,.,CASSPRSRGMTEAFF,TGTGCCAGCTCACCACGGAGCAGGGGGATGACTGAAGCTTTCTTT
TRBJ2-5,TRBD1,TRBV5-8,.,CASSRRTGGLETQYF,TGTGCCAGCAGCCGGCGGACAGGGGGTTTGGAGACCCAGTACTTC
TRBJ2-2,.,TRBV7-9,.,CASSLDGNTGELFF,TGTGCCAGCAGCTTAGACGGGAACACCGGGGAGCTGTTTTTT
TRBJ1-1,.,TRBV30,.,CAWSVTAREAFF,TGTGCCTGGAGTGTAACTGCCCGTGAAGCTTTCTTT
TRBJ2-3,TRBD1,TRBV4-2,.,CASSQDDRATDTQYF,TGTGCCAGCAGCCAAGACGACAGGGCCACAGATACGCAGTATTTT
TRBJ2-7,.,TRBV11-2,.,CASSLRTEGIGEQYF,TGTGCCAGCAGCCTACGGACAGAGGGGATTGGGGAGCAGTACTTC
TRBJ1-5,.,TRBV6-1,.,CASNRRRDPNQPQHF,TGTGCCAGCAACAGACGTAGAGACCCGAATCAGCCCCAGCATTTT
TRBJ1-5,TRBD1,TRBV6-1,.,CASSAHRDRIYSNQPQHF,TGTGCCAGCAGTGCACACCGGGACAGGATCTATAGCAATCAGCCCCAGCATTTT
TRBJ2-1,.,TRBV11-1,few,CASSSRDSGGEQFF,TGTGCCAGCAGCTCCCGGGACTCCGGCGGGGAGCAGTTCTTC
TRBJ1-5,.,TRBV6-1,.,CASSERGKSNQPQHF,TGTGCCAGCAGTGAAAGGGGTAAGAGCAATCAGCCCCAGCATTTT
TRBJ1-2,.,TRBV11-2,.,CASSPGQGYGYTF,TGTGCCAGCAGCCCCGGGCAGGGCTATGGCTACACCTTC
TRBJ2-1,TRBD2,TRBV10-1,.,CASSESTRIAGGPSNEQFF,TGCGCCAGCAGTGAGTCGACTCGGATAGCGGGAGGGCCTAGCAATGAGCAGTTCTTC
TRBJ1-3,TRBD1,TRBV6-6,.,CASSPDRETGNTIYF,TGTGCCAGCAGTCCAGACAGGGAAACTGGAAACACCATATATTTT
TRBJ1-1,.,TRBV7-9,.,CASKDRNTEAFF,TGTGCCAGCAAAGACAGGAACACTGAAGCTTTCTTT
TRBJ2-2,.,TRBV29-1,.,CSVVTNGVNTGELFF,TGCAGCGTTGTTACCAACGGGGTCAACACCGGGGAGCTGTTTTTT
TRBJ2-1,TRBD2,TRBV7-2,.,CASSLATSGVNNEQFF,TGTGCCAGCAGCTTAGCGACTAGCGGGGTAAACAATGAGCAGTTCTTC